This T cell receptor beta chain was recorded in a study of human T cells and chemical hapten exposure. A single record per CDR3 protein comes from TCRdb applying MiXCR to the RACE reads. The repertoire holds roughly 260,000 distinct CDR3 sequences, with about 9% as singletons. Time point denoted: pre-sensitization, week 0. Treatment in this sample: therapeutic diphenylcyclopropenone sensitization with weekly scalp DPC. V lost 1 base to trimming and J lost 4 bases; unmatched junction nucleotides: 7. The CDR3 is 16 amino acids. CDR1 is DFQATT, CDR2 SNEGSKA, per germline (reference sequence). The sequence was obtained from a woman between 40 and 55 years old with alopecia areata. Some clones in this sample may be carry-over from other donors' samples. Sample: whole blood, taken in connection with sensitization to the hapten diphenylcyclopropenone (DPC). V gene TRBV20-1 combines with J gene TRBJ2-1; 10 nucleotides line up with TRBD1. The CDR3 is CSARVPRDRGYNEQFF. In DNA form, the CDR3 reads TGCAGTGCTAGAGTTCCCCGGGACAGGGGATACAATGAGCAGTTCTTC.